A single sample gave rise to the 24 T cell receptor beta chains below, sequenced in a study of blood T cell repertoires in COVID-19. Using immunoSEQ multiplex PCR, the repertoire was profiled, and TCRdb retains in-frame clones only, with some absent. The sample has tens of thousands of clones, about 71% seen once. Sequenced material: peripheral blood. The receptors come from a woman aged 60 to 75 in a cohort sampled during active or convalescent COVID-19.

This chain joins TRBV28 and TRBJ2-1; TRBD2 agrees at 15 bases. The CDR3 covers 16 residues. Germline V lookup: CDR1 MDHEN, CDR2 SYDVKM. V gave up 6 bases and J gave up 4 bases; unmatched junction bases: 4. CDR3 sequence: CASSRTSGGAYNEQFF. The CDR3 region has the DNA TGTGCCAGCAGCCGGACTAGCGGGGGGGCTTACAATGAGCAGTTCTTC.

This chain connects TRBV5-1 to TRBJ2-7, with a possible D match to TRBD1 (6 bases). The CDR3 consists of 13 residues. V dropped 5 bases and J dropped 3 bases, with 12 bases sitting between them. Germline CDR1 and CDR2: SGHRS and YFSETQ. CDR3: CASSLDRYYEQYF. DNA for the CDR3: TGCGCCAGCAGTCTGGACAGATACTACGAGCAGTACTTC.

The genes are TRBV6-6 and TRBJ1-1; 11 bases are a match to TRBD1. J lost 3 bases, V lost 0 bases, and 0 bases had no gene match. CDR1 and CDR2 (germline): MNHNY, SVGAGI (reference sequence). The CDR3 has 15 amino acids. In nucleotides, the CDR3 is TGTGCCAGCAGTTACTCGGGACAGGGGGACACTGAAGCTTTCTTT. Amino acids: CASSYSGQGDTEAFF.

The genes are TRBV5-5 and TRBJ1-1, with 7 bases that match TRBD1. The CDR3 contains 14 residues. CDR1 SGHKS and CDR2 YYEKEE come from the germline V gene (reference sequence). Germline trimming cut 4 bases from V and 1 base from J; bases unmatched to any gene: 4. CDR3 nucleotide sequence: TGTGCCAGCAGCCTAGGGGGCACGAACACTGAAGCTTTCTTT. Residues: CASSLGGTNTEAFF.

V gene TRBV24-1 combines with J gene TRBJ2-2; TRBD2 might be the D (6 bases). The CDR3 runs to 15 residues. The V gene lost 4 bases and the J gene lost 0 bases, with 8 bases spanning the gap. Germline CDR1 and CDR2: KGHDR and SFDVKD. CDR3 DNA: TGTGCCACCAGTGAACTAGCTCCGAACACCGGGGAGCTGTTTTTT. Translating it yields CATSELAPNTGELFF.

The rearrangement links TRBV5-1 to TRBJ2-1; D may be TRBD2 (10 bases). The V end lost 4 bases, the J end lost 3 bases, and 29 bases lay between the germline ends. This CDR3 has 20 amino acids. Per germline, CDR1 SGHRS and CDR2 YFSETQ. This CDR3 reads CASSGGQGSSTSGVYNEQFF. CDR3 coding DNA: TGCGCCAGCAGCGGGGGACAGGGTTCATCCACTAGCGGGGTCTACAATGAGCAGTTCTTC.

This clone has a handful of counts. The genes are TRBV29-1 and TRBJ1-1; D might be TRBD1 (5 bases). In germline, CDR1 is SQVTM, CDR2 ANQGSEA. Trimming pared 3 bases from V and 8 bases from J, leaving 10 bases between. The CDR3 is 11 amino acids. The CDR3 DNA is TGCAGCGTTGATTTGGAGGGGGAAGCTTTCTTT. This gives the protein CSVDLEGEAFF.

This chain links TRBV5-6 with TRBJ2-7; 11 bases are shared with TRBD1. The V gene's germline CDR1 is SGHDT and CDR2 YYEEEE. The CDR3 sequence is 16 residues long. With V trimmed by 0 bases and J by 6 bases, 8 bases remained unmatched. CDR3 amino acids: CASSLDYWTGGGEQYF. The DNA of the CDR3 is TGTGCCAGCAGCTTGGATTACTGGACAGGGGGCGGCGAGCAGTACTTC.

V is TRBV3-1 (or the pseudogene TRBV3-2) and J is TRBJ2-1, with D possibly TRBD1 on 5 matching bases. This CDR3 is 15 amino acids long. Trimming stripped 1 base from V and 1 base from J, with 8 bases between. CDR1 LGHDT and CDR2 YNNKEL come from the germline V gene (reference sequence). CDR3 region: CASSQGAGSYNEQFF. CDR3 coding DNA: TGTGCCAGCAGCCAAGGCGCAGGGTCCTACAATGAGCAGTTCTTC.

The genes are TRBV7-2 and TRBJ1-6; the D is unclear. Germline values: CDR1 SGHTA, CDR2 FQGNSA. The CDR3 totals 16 residues. V lost 0 bases, J lost 7 bases, and 13 bases lay in between. The CDR3 DNA reads as TGTGCCAGCAGCTTAGCCCAACGAGGGTCAAATTCACCCCTCCACTTT. Its translation: CASSLAQRGSNSPLHF.

The chain employs TRBV11-3 and TRBJ1-1; 8 nucleotides line up with TRBD1. Germline V gene lookup returns CDR1 SGHNT and CDR2 YENEEA. The CDR3 spans 15 residues. The J segment lost 4 bases and the V segment lost 5 bases, leaving 9 bases of the junction unmatched. The CDR3 DNA sequence: TGTGCCAGCAGCAGCAGACAGGGGAGCGGCACTGAAGCTTTCTTT. It yields the protein CASSSRQGSGTEAFF.

The rearrangement uses TRBV7-3 and TRBJ2-5, with 8 bases lining up with TRBD2. Looked up from germline, CDR1 is SGHTA and CDR2 is FQGTGA. The trim removed 5 bases at V and 2 bases at J, leaving 7 bases unmatched. The CDR3 has 15 amino acids. The DNA for the CDR3 is TGTGCCAGCAGCCGAAGCGGGGGAATACAAGAGACCCAGTACTTC. Translating gives CASSRSGGIQETQYF.

V and J are TRBV3-1 (or the pseudogene TRBV3-2) and TRBJ2-5; D gene unclear. Germline loops: CDR1 LGHDT, CDR2 YNNKEL (reference sequence). The CDR3 has 15 amino acids. Between the trimmed V and J ends, which lost 0 bases and 2 bases, there was a span of 10 bases. CDR3 nucleotides: TGTGCCAGCAGCCAAGACGGTCGGTTACAAGAGACCCAGTACTTC. Translated, it gives CASSQDGRLQETQYF.

The chain is built from TRBV18 and TRBJ2-1, with 8 bases fitting TRBD1. The CDR3 covers 11 residues. Losses at the gene ends were 4 bases for V and 15 bases for J; bases not matched to a gene: 5. CDR1 is KGHSH and CDR2 is LQKENI in the germline V gene. The CDR3 reads CASSLGQGAFF. The CDR3 DNA is TGTGCCAGCTCACTCGGACAGGGAGCGTTCTTC. Full variable domain (outside the CDR3, taken from reference TRBV18 and TRBJ2-1): NAGVMQNPRHLVRRRGQEARLRCSPMKGHSHVYWYRQLPEEGLKFMVYLQKENIIDESGMPKERFSAEFPKEGPSILRIQQVVRGDSAAYFCASSLGQGAFFGPGTRLTVL.

The gene calls are TRBV19 and TRBJ2-5, with D possibly matching TRBD1 (6 bases). CDR3 length equals 15 residues. CDR1 is LNHDA and CDR2 is SQIVND in the germline V gene (reference sequence). Between the trimmed V and J ends, which lost 1 base and 5 bases, there was a span of 14 bases. The CDR3 loop reads CASSIVAGARETQYF. The CDR3 DNA reads TGTGCCAGTAGTATAGTGGCAGGGGCTCGTGAGACCCAGTACTTC.

The chain recombines TRBV9 with TRBJ2-7; no clear D gene. The CDR3 runs to 15 residues. Germline lookup yields CDR1 SGDLS and CDR2 YYNGEE. V was pared by 4 bases and J by 1 base, with 15 bases between. The CDR3 here is CASSPQPGSSYEQYF. The DNA for the CDR3 is TGTGCCAGCAGCCCCCAGCCCGGGTCATCCTACGAGCAGTACTTC.

This sequence joins TRBV18 and TRBJ1-1; tentative D call: TRBD1 (5 bases). The CDR3 contains 13 residues. CDR1 is KGHSH, CDR2 LQKENI, per germline. V lost 3 bases, J lost 7 bases, and 12 bases lay in between. The CDR3 sequence is CASSPRGEVEAFF. As DNA, the CDR3 is TGTGCCAGCTCACCCCGGGGGGAAGTTGAAGCTTTCTTT.

J is TRBJ2-2 and V is TRBV9; possible D gene TRBD2, 5 bases. Germline CDR1 SGDLS, CDR2 YYNGEE. The V gene lost 2 bases and the J gene lost 0 bases, with 5 bases spanning the gap. The CDR3 loop spans 14 amino acids. CDR3 nucleotide sequence: TGTGCCAGCAGCGTGGGAGCGAACACCGGGGAGCTGTTTTTT. This sequence encodes CASSVGANTGELFF. The full variable domain, in which reference TRBV9 and TRBJ2-2 provide the parts outside the CDR3, is DSGVTQTPKHLITATGQRVTLRCSPRSGDLSVYWYQQSLDQGLQFLIQYYNGEERAKGNILERFSAQQFPDLHSELNLSSLELGDSALYFCASSVGANTGELFFGEGSRLTVL.

This chain uses TRBV11-2 with TRBJ2-2; maybe TRBD2 (7 bases). There are 15 residues in the CDR3. The V end was cut by 2 bases, the J end by 5 bases, with 12 bases between. CDR1 is SGHAT, CDR2 FQNNGV, per germline. CDR3 sequence: CASSLYEGGTGELFF. CDR3 DNA sequence: TGTGCCAGCAGCTTATATGAGGGGGGGACCGGGGAGCTGTTTTTT.

CDR3 protein: CASSRGGTSYEQYF. In DNA form, the CDR3 reads TGTGCCAGTAGTAGGGGGGGTACCTCCTACGAGCAGTACTTC. V gene TRBV19 combines with J gene TRBJ2-7; TRBD2 agrees at 7 bases. The ends lost 4 bases at V and 0 bases at J; junction bases unmatched: 3. Germline V gives CDR1 LNHDA, CDR2 SQIVND (reference sequence). The CDR3 is made up of 14 amino acids. Drawing the rest from reference TRBV19 and TRBJ2-7, the complete variable domain is DGGITQSPKYLFRKEGQNVTLSCEQNLNHDAMYWYRQDPGQGLRLIYYSQIVNDFQKGDIAEGYSVSREKKESFPLTVTSAQKNPTAFYLCASSRGGTSYEQYFGPGTRLTVT.

This chain joins TRBV27 and TRBJ2-1, with 7 bases fitting TRBD1. The germline CDR1 and CDR2 sequences are MNHEY and SMNVEV (reference sequence). There are 14 residues in the CDR3. V shed 2 bases, J shed 15 bases, and the junction held 13 bases outside the gene matches. CDR3 nucleotides: TGTGCCAGCAGTTTACCCAATTCCCGGGACAGACCGTTCTTC. This codes for CASSLPNSRDRPFF.

J is TRBJ2-7 and V is TRBV5-1; 11 bases align to TRBD1. Trimming took 4 bases from V and 5 from J; bases not matched to a gene: 11. Looked up from germline, CDR1 is SGHRS and CDR2 is YFSETQ. This CDR3 spans 16 amino acids. The CDR3 region has the DNA TGCGCCAGCAGCGTACAGGGACAGGGGGGCTCAGACGAGCAGTACTTC. Translation gives CASSVQGQGGSDEQYF.

This chain connects TRBV5-1 to TRBJ1-3, with TRBD1 as a possible D gene (5 bases). V shed 0 bases and J shed 0 bases, with 16 bases lying between them. Germline V gene sequence: CDR1 SGHRS, CDR2 YFSETQ. The CDR3 length is 18 residues. CDR3 loop: CASSLEPSGRGSGNTIYF. The CDR3 DNA is TGCGCCAGCAGCTTGGAACCCTCCGGAAGGGGCTCTGGAAACACCATATATTTT.

The chain employs TRBV7-9 and TRBJ1-3, with TRBD1 identical over 10 bases. Germline V gene data show CDR1 as SEHNR and CDR2 as FQNEAQ (reference sequence). CDR3 length equals 17 residues. V shed 2 bases, J shed 2 bases, and the junction held 6 bases outside the gene matches. The CDR3 loop reads CASSLQPGQGTGNTIYF. The CDR3 DNA reads TGTGCCAGCAGCTTACAACCGGGACAGGGGACTGGAAACACCATATATTTT. Full variable domain (outside the CDR3, taken from reference TRBV7-9 and TRBJ1-3): DTGVSQNPRHKITKRGQNVTFRCDPISEHNRLYWYRQTLGQGPEFLTYFQNEAQLEKSRLLSDRFSAERPKGSFSTLEIQRTEQGDSAMYLCASSLQPGQGTGNTIYFGEGSWLTVV.